This T cell receptor (beta chain) was sequenced during a study of cytomegalovirus exposure and HLA in healthy donors. Study at large: Prior work identified around 100 million unique TCR beta sequences in 150 million to 200 million T cells. When 300 to 400 donors were genotyped, approximately 81% of them were found to fall in the Caucasian-associated ancestry cluster. General study results and limits: Evidence from a later analysis indicated that most CMV-associated TCR beta chains looked HLA-restricted. The productive fraction for most TCR beta V segments was about 90% or about 30% in an earlier analysis.

This clone was detected only a few times. Its antigen is undetermined. CDR1 is LNHNV and CDR2 is YYDKDF in the germline V gene (reference sequence). J gave up 7 bases and V 5 bases, and 7 bases lay outside the gene matches. This CDR3 has 15 amino acids. Amplification used 60 Vbeta primers and 13 Jbeta primers. Only in-frame clones appear in the TCRdb table, and some are missing; sequencing was by immunoSEQ multiplex PCR. This sample carries around 170,000 clones, about three quarters of them seen once, and the ten largest clones take over 1.2%. This receptor was obtained from a girl aged 5 to 17 in good health and CMV-seronegative. This chain uses TRBV15 with TRBJ2-1, with 11 bases matching TRBD2. The specimen sequenced was PBMCs. The CDR3 DNA reads TGTGCCACCAGCGGAGGGACTAGCGGAGTTAATGAGCAGTTCTTC. Protein sequence: CATSGGTSGVNEQFF.